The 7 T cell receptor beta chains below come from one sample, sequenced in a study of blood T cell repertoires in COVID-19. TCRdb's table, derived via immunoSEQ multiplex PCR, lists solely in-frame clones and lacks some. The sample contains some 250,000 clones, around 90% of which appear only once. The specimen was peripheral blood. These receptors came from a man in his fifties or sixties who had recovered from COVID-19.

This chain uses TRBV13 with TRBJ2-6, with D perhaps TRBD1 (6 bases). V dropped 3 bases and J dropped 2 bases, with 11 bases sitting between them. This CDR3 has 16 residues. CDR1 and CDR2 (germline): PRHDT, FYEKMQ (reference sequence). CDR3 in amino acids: CASSFTPGAGANVLTF. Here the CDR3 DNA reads TGTGCCAGCAGCTTTACCCCAGGGGCTGGGGCCAACGTCCTGACTTTC.

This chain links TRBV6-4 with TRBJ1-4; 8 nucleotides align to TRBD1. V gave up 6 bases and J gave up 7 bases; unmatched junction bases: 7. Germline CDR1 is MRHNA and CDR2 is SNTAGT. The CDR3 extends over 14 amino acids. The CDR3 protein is CASRADRASEKLFF. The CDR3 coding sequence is TGTGCCAGCAGAGCGGACAGGGCTAGTGAAAAACTGTTTTTT.

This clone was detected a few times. The DNA for the CDR3 is TGTGCCAGTAAGGTGGGCCAGCATCAAGAGACCCAGTACTTC. It translates to CASKVGQHQETQYF. The V call is TRBV19, the J call TRBJ2-5; D gene uncertain. The CDR3 has 14 residues. CDR1 and CDR2 (germline): LNHDA, SQIVND (reference sequence). Trimming removed 7 bases from V and 2 bases from J, with 14 bases in between.

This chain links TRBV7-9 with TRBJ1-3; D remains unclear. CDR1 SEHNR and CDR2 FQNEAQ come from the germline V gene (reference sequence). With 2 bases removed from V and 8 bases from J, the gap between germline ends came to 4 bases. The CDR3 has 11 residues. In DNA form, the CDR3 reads TGTGCCAGCAGCTTAAGCGACACCATATATTTT. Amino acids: CASSLSDTIYF. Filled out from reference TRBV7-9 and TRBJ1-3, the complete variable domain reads DTGVSQNPRHKITKRGQNVTFRCDPISEHNRLYWYRQTLGQGPEFLTYFQNEAQLEKSRLLSDRFSAERPKGSFSTLEIQRTEQGDSAMYLCASSLSDTIYFGEGSWLTVV.

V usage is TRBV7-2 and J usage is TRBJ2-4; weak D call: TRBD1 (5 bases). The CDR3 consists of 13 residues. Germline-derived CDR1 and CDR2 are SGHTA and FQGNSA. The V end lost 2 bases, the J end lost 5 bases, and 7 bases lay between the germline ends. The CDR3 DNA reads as TGTGCCAGCAGCTTATTGGGGCAAAACATTCAGTACTTC. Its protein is CASSLLGQNIQYF.

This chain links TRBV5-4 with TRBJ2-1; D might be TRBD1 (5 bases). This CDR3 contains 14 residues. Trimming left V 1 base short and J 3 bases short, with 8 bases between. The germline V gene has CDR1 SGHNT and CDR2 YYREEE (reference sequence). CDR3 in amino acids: CASSLPDSYNEQFF. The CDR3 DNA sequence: TGTGCCAGCAGCTTGCCCGACAGCTACAATGAGCAGTTCTTC.

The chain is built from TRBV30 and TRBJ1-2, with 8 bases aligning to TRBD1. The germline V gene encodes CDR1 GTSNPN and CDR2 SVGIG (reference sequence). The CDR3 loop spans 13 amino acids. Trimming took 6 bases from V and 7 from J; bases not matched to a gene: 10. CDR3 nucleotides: TGTGCCTGTTACGGACAGGGTAACCTTGGCTACACCTTC. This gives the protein CACYGQGNLGYTF.